This TCR beta chain was captured in a study of shared clonotypes between healthy human individuals. At the deep level, the assay was run. Measured with immunoSEQ multiplex PCR; TCRdb has only the in-frame clones, and not every one. This table holds more than 600,000 clones, 92% found once. Unmatched junction bases numbered 4, after V lost 2 bases and J lost 0 bases. From germline, CDR1 is SGHVS and CDR2 FNYEAQ. The CDR3 spans 17 residues. Of note for this clone: Its antigen remains unknown.

Study results and caveats: The study found approximately 5% of naive CD4 clonotypes shared across several donors.

It was CD45RO-negative cells, positively selected for CCR7, that made up naive CD8 cells, with terminally differentiated effector memory CD45RA+ cells excluded. The sequenced material came from naive CD8+ T cells sorted from blood. The TCR was taken from a man under 40 in good health. V usage is TRBV7-6 and J usage is TRBJ2-6, with TRBD2 identical over 7 bases. Written as DNA, the CDR3 is TGTGCCAGCAGCTTATGGGGCGGGAGCTCTGGGGCCAACGTCCTGACTTTC. It translates to CASSLWGGSSGANVLTF. Together with reference TRBV7-6 and TRBJ2-6, the CDR3 gives the full variable domain: GAGVSQSPRYKVTKRGQDVALRCDPISGHVSLYWYRQALGQGPEFLTYFNYEAQQDKSGLPNDRFSAERPEGSISTLTIQRTEQRDSAMYRCASSLWGGSSGANVLTFGAGSRLTVL.